Following are 16 T cell receptor beta chains from one sample sequenced in a study of blood T cell repertoires in COVID-19. Produced via immunoSEQ multiplex PCR; TCRdb's table is partial and in-frame only. Here the sample spans some 120,000 clones, 88% being singletons. Input material: peripheral blood. The receptor source for this set is a man aged 50-60 years with acute or convalescent COVID-19.

CDR3 nucleotides: TGTGCCAGCAGTTATCAGGGGGGCAATCAGCCCCAGCATTTT. Translated, it gives CASSYQGGNQPQHF. The gene calls are TRBV27 and TRBJ1-5; the match to TRBD1 covers 7 bases. This CDR3 contains 14 residues. The V gene's germline CDR1 is MNHEY and CDR2 SMNVEV (reference sequence). J was trimmed by 2 bases and V by 4 bases; bases with no gene match: 2.

The V and J genes are TRBV30 and TRBJ2-7; 8 nucleotides align to TRBD2. V was pared by 2 bases and J by 3 bases, with 15 bases of the junction left unmatched. CDR1 is GTSNPN and CDR2 is SVGIG in the germline V gene (reference sequence). The CDR3 loop spans 17 amino acids. The CDR3 sequence: CAWSPPTFSGIGYEQYF. For the CDR3, the DNA is TGTGCCTGGAGTCCACCCACTTTTAGCGGGATAGGCTACGAGCAGTACTTC.

The chain employs TRBV5-1 and TRBJ2-6; 8 positions agree with TRBD1. The CDR3 spans 17 residues. V lost 4 bases and J lost 1; bases outside the gene matches: 7. CDR1 SGHRS and CDR2 YFSETQ come from the germline V gene. The CDR3 nucleotides are TGCGCCAGCAGCCCGGCACGACAGGGGTCTGGGGCCAACGTCCTGACTTTC. The encoded protein is CASSPARQGSGANVLTF.

This clone occurred once. The chain employs TRBV12-2 and TRBJ1-5. TRBV12-2 is a listed pseudogene. The CDR3 is made up of 16 amino acids. Written as DNA, the CDR3 is TGTGCAAGTCGCTTAATCAATAGGGAGGGGAATCAGCCCCAGCATTTT. Residues: CASRLINREGNQPQHF.

DNA for the CDR3: TGTGCCAGCAGCGCACCTACTTCCGGGACAGTAGAAGAAAAACTGTTTTTT. Its translation is CASSAPTSGTVEEKLFF. V gene TRBV9 combines with J gene TRBJ1-4; TRBD1 agrees at 7 bases. CDR3 length equals 17 residues. Trimming cost V 3 bases and J 8 bases; bases outside gene matches: 16. Germline assignment: CDR1 SGDLS and CDR2 YYNGEE.

The V and J genes are TRBV27 and TRBJ2-7; 13 bases align to TRBD2. Germline CDR1 reads MNHEY; CDR2 reads SMNVEV (reference sequence). This CDR3 has 15 residues. After removal of 6 bases from V and 3 bases from J, the junction contained 5 bases not matched to a gene. The CDR3 reads CASSRTSGSFYEQYF. CDR3 DNA: TGTGCCAGCAGCCGGACTAGCGGGAGCTTCTACGAGCAGTACTTC.

This clone was recorded a few times. The V and J genes are TRBV4-3 and TRBJ1-5; D unresolved. The length of the CDR3 is 15 residues. The V gene lost 2 bases and the J gene lost 0 bases, with 8 bases spanning the gap. Germline V gives CDR1 LGHNA, CDR2 YSLEER. Here the CDR3 reads CASSQTLYSNQPQHF. DNA of the CDR3: TGCGCCAGCAGCCAAACACTATATAGCAATCAGCCCCAGCATTTT.

The chain recombines TRBV6-5 with TRBJ1-6; D might be TRBD1 (5 bases). This CDR3 has 13 amino acids. The germline V gene encodes CDR1 MNHEY and CDR2 SVGAGI. The V and J ends lost 11 bases and 10 bases respectively, with 18 bases between them. CDR3 sequence (DNA): TGTGCCGCGACTCGGGGGGGTCGGTCACCCCTCCACTTT. It is translated as CAATRGGRSPLHF.

V gene TRBV5-6 combines with J gene TRBJ2-1; 11 nucleotides line up with TRBD1. CDR1 is SGHDT, CDR2 YYEEEE, per germline. The CDR3 is made up of 14 amino acids. Trimming removed 7 bases from V and 7 bases from J; junction bases left unmatched: 7. In DNA, the CDR3 is TGTGCCAGCGTTCGGTGGGACAGGGGGAATGAGCAGTTCTTC. Protein: CASVRWDRGNEQFF.

Many counts were recorded for this clone. V gene TRBV18 combines with J gene TRBJ1-1; D remains ambiguous. This CDR3 has 12 amino acids. Germline V gives CDR1 KGHSH, CDR2 LQKENI. V lost 6 bases to trimming and J lost 6 bases, with 11 bases between them. This CDR3 is CASSEGISEAFF. The CDR3 nucleotides read TGTGCCAGCTCGGAGGGTATCTCTGAAGCTTTCTTT.

As DNA, the CDR3 is TGTGCCAGCAGCGGATCACTAGCGGGAGATCACGAGCAGTACTTC. Protein product: CASSGSLAGDHEQYF. The chain is built from TRBV5-4 and TRBJ2-7, with 11 bases that match TRBD2. Per germline, CDR1 SGHNT and CDR2 YYREEE (reference sequence). The CDR3 extends over 15 amino acids. The trim removed 4 bases at V and 5 bases at J, leaving 8 bases unmatched.

The chain employs TRBV10-3 and TRBJ2-5; 7 nucleotides agree with TRBD1. With 4 bases clipped from V and 1 base from J, the junction kept 3 bases outside the gene matches. The CDR3 is made up of 14 amino acids. Per the germline V gene, CDR1 is ENHRY and CDR2 is SYGVKD. CDR3 coding DNA: TGTGCCATCAGTGTCTGGGACAGCCAAGAGACCCAGTACTTC. Amino acid sequence: CAISVWDSQETQYF.

The chain couples TRBV19 to TRBJ1-2, with 9 bases that match TRBD1. Per germline, CDR1 LNHDA and CDR2 SQIVND (reference sequence). The CDR3 sequence is 15 residues long. The junction had 5 bases not matched to a gene; V was cut back by 1 base and J by 5 bases. CDR3 nucleotide sequence: TGTGCCAGTAGTATAGTCGGGACAGGGAGATATGGCTACACCTTC. This codes for CASSIVGTGRYGYTF. The whole variable domain, remainder taken from reference TRBV19 and TRBJ1-2, is DGGITQSPKYLFRKEGQNVTLSCEQNLNHDAMYWYRQDPGQGLRLIYYSQIVNDFQKGDIAEGYSVSREKKESFPLTVTSAQKNPTAFYLCASSIVGTGRYGYTFGSGTRLTVV.

This chain joins TRBV7-9 and TRBJ1-1; D gene unclear. V was clipped by 5 bases and J by 3 bases, with 7 bases between them. The CDR3 contains 12 residues. Germline V lookup: CDR1 SEHNR, CDR2 FQNEAQ (reference sequence). The CDR3: CASSPRDTEAFF. The CDR3 DNA is TGTGCCAGCAGCCCCCGAGACACTGAAGCTTTCTTT.

V usage is TRBV5-1 and J usage is TRBJ2-5; TRBD2 matches 8 bases. From germline, CDR1 is SGHRS and CDR2 YFSETQ. J gave up 5 bases and V 6 bases, and 12 bases lay outside the gene matches. This CDR3 spans 15 amino acids. The CDR3, as DNA: TGCGCCAGCACCTCACGAGCGGGAGCGGCTGAGACCCAGTACTTC. Amino acid sequence: CASTSRAGAAETQYF. Based on the CDR3 plus reference TRBV5-1 and TRBJ2-5, the full variable domain is KAGVTQTPRYLIKTRGQQVTLSCSPISGHRSVSWYQQTPGQGLQFLFEYFSETQRNKGNFPGRFSGRQFSNSRSEMNVSTLELGDSALYLCASTSRAGAAETQYFGPGTRLLVL.

The genes are TRBV6-5 and TRBJ2-7, with TRBD1 matching 10 bases. CDR1 and CDR2 from the germline V gene are MNHEY and SVGAGI. The CDR3 is 14 amino acids. V gave up 0 bases and J gave up 4 bases; unmatched junction bases: 0. The CDR3 region has the DNA TGTGCCAGCAGTTACTCGGACAGGGGGTACGAGCAGTACTTC. This encodes CASSYSDRGYEQYF.